The 2 T cell receptor beta chains below were found in one sample sequenced in a study of cytomegalovirus exposure and HLA in healthy donors. The primer mix had 60 Vbeta and 13 Jbeta primers. Data came from immunoSEQ multiplex PCR; TCRdb stores just in-frame clones and leaves some out. The sample has 150,000 or so clones, approximately 74% seen once. The specimen was PBMCs. The origin of the receptors is a young man in good health and CMV-seronegative.

The rearrangement joins TRBV11-2 to TRBJ2-1, with 14 bases lining up with TRBD2. The CDR3 loop spans 15 amino acids. Germline V gene lookup returns CDR1 SGHAT and CDR2 FQNNGV. V shed 3 bases and J 6 bases; nucleotides not matched to a gene: 1. The CDR3 DNA reads as TGTGCCAGCAGCTTGACTAGCGGGGGGGCCAATGAGCAGTTCTTC. Translation: CASSLTSGGANEQFF.

CDR3 residues: CASSTTSGGRRETQYF. For the CDR3, the DNA is TGTGCCAGTAGTACAACTAGCGGGGGGCGTAGAGAGACCCAGTACTTC. This chain links TRBV19 with TRBJ2-5; 12 nucleotides align to TRBD2. V trimming: 4 bases; J trimming: 4 bases; junction bases outside the gene matches: 7. CDR3 length: 16 residues. CDR1 and CDR2 (germline): LNHDA, SQIVND (reference sequence).